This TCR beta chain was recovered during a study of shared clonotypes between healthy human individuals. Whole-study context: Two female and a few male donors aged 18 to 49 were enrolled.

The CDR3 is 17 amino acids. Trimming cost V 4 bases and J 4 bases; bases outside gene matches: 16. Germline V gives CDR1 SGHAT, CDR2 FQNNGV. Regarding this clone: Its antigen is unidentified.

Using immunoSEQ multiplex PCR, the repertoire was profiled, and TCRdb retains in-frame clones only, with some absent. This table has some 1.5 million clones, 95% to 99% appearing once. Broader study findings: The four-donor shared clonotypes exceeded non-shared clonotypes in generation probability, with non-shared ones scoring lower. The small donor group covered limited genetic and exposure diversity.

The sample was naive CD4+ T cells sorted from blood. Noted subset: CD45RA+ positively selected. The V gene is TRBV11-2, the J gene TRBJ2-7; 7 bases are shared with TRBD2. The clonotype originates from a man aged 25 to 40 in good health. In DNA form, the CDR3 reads TGTGCCAGCAGCTCGCAACCCAGTAGCGGGTCGGGATACGAGCAGTACTTC. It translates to CASSSQPSSGSGYEQYF.